These 28 T cell receptor beta chains were all obtained from the same sample, sequenced in a study of blood T cell repertoires in COVID-19. Sequenced by immunoSEQ multiplex PCR; TCRdb stores in-frame clones only, minus some. The sample carries about 120,000 clones, over 65% recorded once. The sequenced sample consisted of peripheral blood. These TCRs come from a man aged 25-45 years with acute or convalescent COVID-19.

The chain is built from TRBV5-4 and TRBJ2-7; 7 bases align to TRBD1. This CDR3 spans 15 amino acids. The junction had 9 bases not matched to a gene; V was cut back by 4 bases and J by 2 bases. Germline CDR1 reads SGHNT; CDR2 reads YYREEE (reference sequence). CDR3: CASSGIRQGAYEQYF. The DNA for the CDR3 is TGTGCCAGCAGCGGTATCCGGCAGGGGGCCTACGAGCAGTACTTC.

This rearrangement joins TRBV4-1 to TRBJ1-1; D gene unclear. V was clipped by 0 bases and J by 5 bases, with 10 bases between them. CDR1 and CDR2 (germline): MGHRA, YSYEKL. The CDR3 is 14 residues long. The CDR3 here is CASSQEGRWTEAFF. The CDR3 nucleotides read TGCGCCAGCAGCCAAGAGGGGAGATGGACTGAAGCTTTCTTT.

In nucleotides, the CDR3 is TGTGCCAGCAGGAGGACAGGGCCAAACTATGGCTACACCTTC. It encodes CASRRTGPNYGYTF. The chain has TRBV28 and TRBJ1-2, with 8 bases lining up with TRBD1. The V gene end was trimmed by 6 bases and the J gene end by 2 bases; junction bases not matched to a gene: 5. Germline V gives CDR1 MDHEN, CDR2 SYDVKM. The CDR3 sequence is 14 residues long.

The chain combines TRBV29-1 with TRBJ2-7; D is undetermined. The CDR3 runs 14 residues. Per germline, CDR1 SQVTM and CDR2 ANQGSEA. Trimming shortened V by 3 bases and J by 4 bases, and 16 bases separated the two germline ends. The CDR3 DNA is TGCAGCGTTGAGATCCCGGGTGGAGTATACGAGCAGTACTTC. Amino acid sequence: CSVEIPGGVYEQYF.

The rearrangement links TRBV20-1 to TRBJ1-1; 7 bases fit TRBD1. CDR3 length: 12 amino acids. CDR1 is DFQATT and CDR2 is SNEGSKA in the germline V gene (reference sequence). V lost 3 bases and J lost 3; bases outside the gene matches: 1. CDR3 in DNA: TGCAGTGCTAGTACAGGGGACACTGAAGCTTTCTTT. Translation: CSASTGDTEAFF.

The chain recombines TRBV7-6 with TRBJ1-1, with D perhaps matching TRBD1 (5 bases). The V gene lost 5 bases and the J gene lost 4 bases, with 11 bases spanning the gap. Germline CDR1 and CDR2: SGHVS and FNYEAQ. This CDR3 region has 13 residues. The CDR3 spells CASSGRQSTEAFF. CDR3 bases: TGTGCCAGCAGCGGAAGACAGAGCACTGAAGCTTTCTTT.

This clone was recorded at least ten times. The chain uses TRBV14 and TRBJ2-7; D might be TRBD2 (6 bases). Germline V gene data show CDR1 as SGHDN and CDR2 as FVKESK. The CDR3 is 13 residues long. Trimming left V 4 bases short and J 2 bases short, with 9 bases between. This chain's CDR3 is CASSLSGAYEQYV. The CDR3 DNA sequence: TGTGCCAGCAGCCTTAGCGGAGCCTACGAGCAGTACGTC.

This clone was recorded once. The gene calls are TRBV12-3 or TRBV12-4 and TRBJ1-2; 8 bases match TRBD1. The CDR3 has 13 residues. V lost 6 bases to trimming and J lost 10 bases; unmatched junction nucleotides: 10. The CDR3, as DNA: TGTGCCAGCAGCCCAGGACAGGGTCTCGTCTACACCTTC. Translated, it gives CASSPGQGLVYTF.

The chain employs TRBV27 and TRBJ1-1; D unresolved. The CDR3 covers 15 residues. Germline-derived CDR1 and CDR2 are MNHEY and SMNVEV (reference sequence). Trimming cost V 5 bases and J 0 bases, with 13 bases left between them. CDR3 protein: CASSPTRVVNTEAFF. CDR3 bases: TGTGCCAGCAGTCCGACGAGGGTAGTGAACACTGAAGCTTTCTTT.

This clone was observed once. The chain carries TRBV5-4 and TRBJ2-3; 9 bases match TRBD1. There are 15 residues in the CDR3. Trimming removed 0 bases from V and 2 bases from J; junction bases left unmatched: 1. The germline gives CDR1 SGHNT, CDR2 YYREEE (reference sequence). DNA for the CDR3: TGTGCCAGCAGCTTGGGGACAGGGGACACAGATACGCAGTATTTT. Its translation: CASSLGTGDTDTQYF. The entire variable domain, with the rest obtained from reference TRBV5-4 and TRBJ2-3, is as follows: ETGVTQSPTHLIKTRGQQVTLRCSSQSGHNTVSWYQQALGQGPQFIFQYYREEENGRGNFPPRFSGLQFPNYSSELNVNALELDDSALYLCASSLGTGDTDTQYFGPGTRLTVL.

There are a few counts of this clone. The chain combines TRBV6-5 with TRBJ1-2; no reliable D call. Germline V gene lookup returns CDR1 MNHEY and CDR2 SVGAGI. This CDR3 spans 14 amino acids. Between the trimmed V and J ends, which lost 0 bases and 3 bases, there was a span of 8 bases. CDR3 loop: CASSYSPGYYGYTF. CDR3 in DNA: TGTGCCAGCAGTTACTCGCCAGGATACTATGGCTACACCTTC.

The gene calls are TRBV7-9 and TRBJ2-5; TRBD1 is a possible D gene (6 bases). The germline CDR1 and CDR2 sequences are SEHNR and FQNEAQ (reference sequence). This CDR3 is 13 amino acids long. Between the trimmed V and J ends, which lost 4 bases and 5 bases, there was a span of 11 bases. CDR3 in DNA: TGTGCCAGCAGCTCCAGGGGCGGGGAGACCCAGTACTTC. Encoded protein: CASSSRGGETQYF.

The chain couples TRBV5-1 to TRBJ2-7; D is unresolved. Germline assignment: CDR1 SGHRS and CDR2 YFSETQ. Trimming shortened V by 4 bases and J by 1 base, and 18 bases separated the two germline ends. The CDR3 runs 16 residues. The DNA for the CDR3 is TGCGCCAGCAGCCCTGGCGGAACGGAAGTATCCTACGAGCAGTACGTC. The encoded protein is CASSPGGTEVSYEQYV.

The chain has TRBV9 and TRBJ2-3; D call uncertain. The CDR3 length is 17 residues. The germline gives CDR1 SGDLS, CDR2 YYNGEE. The V gene lost 0 bases and the J gene lost 0 bases, with 14 bases spanning the gap. The CDR3 loop is CASSVGQVLTSTDTQYF. As DNA, the CDR3 is TGTGCCAGCAGCGTAGGCCAGGTCCTTACTAGCACAGATACGCAGTATTTT.

CDR3 DNA: TGTGCCAGCAGTGAAGCTGGGACAGGGAATTTTCCGCCCCAGCATTTT. Translated: CASSEAGTGNFPPQHF. This chain uses TRBV6-1 with TRBJ1-5; 9 bases line up with TRBD1. This CDR3 contains 16 residues. Per germline, CDR1 MNHNS and CDR2 SASEGT. V was clipped by 0 bases and J by 9 bases; unmatched bases: 9.

The gene calls are TRBV5-6 and TRBJ2-7; 10 nucleotides match TRBD2. In germline, CDR1 is SGHDT, CDR2 YYEEEE. The V segment lost 4 bases and the J segment 4 bases; nucleotides outside the gene matches: 14. The CDR3 is 17 amino acids. CDR3 sequence: CASSTGLAAGEPYEQYF. The CDR3, as DNA: TGTGCCAGCAGCACCGGACTAGCGGCGGGGGAACCTTACGAGCAGTACTTC.

This clone was observed many times. The sample carries other DNA sequences with the same CDR3. The rearrangement joins TRBV19 to TRBJ2-1, with D tentatively TRBD1 (6 bases). The CDR3 consists of 14 residues. Germline values: CDR1 LNHDA, CDR2 SQIVND (reference sequence). Trimming pared 4 bases from V and 4 bases from J, leaving 11 bases between. DNA for the CDR3: TGTGCCAGTAGTAGTGGGGGCGATTACAATGAGCAGTTCTTC. As protein: CASSSGGDYNEQFF.

The rearrangement joins TRBV4-1 to TRBJ2-7, with D possibly TRBD2 on 5 matching bases. V lost 1 base, J lost 2 bases, and 9 bases lay in between. The CDR3 extends over 14 amino acids. The germline V gene encodes CDR1 MGHRA and CDR2 YSYEKL. The DNA for the CDR3 is TGCGCCAGCAGCCAAGGGACCGGGACCTACGAGCAGTACTTC. Amino acids: CASSQGTGTYEQYF.

The V and J genes are TRBV9 and TRBJ2-1; TRBD2 matches at 9 bases. Per germline, CDR1 SGDLS and CDR2 YYNGEE. The junction had 4 bases not matched to a gene; V was cut back by 2 bases and J by 7 bases. The CDR3 is made up of 14 amino acids. The CDR3 here is CASSVAGGVNEQFF. The CDR3, as DNA: TGTGCCAGCAGCGTCGCGGGAGGGGTTAATGAGCAGTTCTTC. The variable domain in full, completed from reference TRBV9 and TRBJ2-1, reads DSGVTQTPKHLITATGQRVTLRCSPRSGDLSVYWYQQSLDQGLQFLIQYYNGEERAKGNILERFSAQQFPDLHSELNLSSLELGDSALYFCASSVAGGVNEQFFGPGTRLTVL.

The V and J genes are TRBV6-2 or TRBV6-3 and TRBJ1-4, with 8 bases matching TRBD1. Germline CDR1 MNHEY, CDR2 SVGEGT. V dropped 6 bases and J dropped 6; count of bases not matched to a gene: 9. The CDR3 totals 15 residues. In DNA, the CDR3 is TGTGCCAGCAGCCACCTCGGACAGGGATATGAAAAACTGTTTTTT. Residues: CASSHLGQGYEKLFF.

The rearrangement joins TRBV3-1 (or the pseudogene TRBV3-2) to TRBJ2-7; D is possibly TRBD2 (7 bases). The germline V gene encodes CDR1 LGHDT and CDR2 YNNKEL (reference sequence). The CDR3 has 14 amino acids. V was clipped by 4 bases and J by 5 bases, with 15 bases between them. The CDR3 DNA follows: TGTGCCAGCAGCCGGGACACCGGGGGGAACGAGCAGTACTTC. Translating gives CASSRDTGGNEQYF.

This clone has a handful of counts. The chain has TRBV27 and TRBJ2-7, with 9 bases fitting TRBD2. The CDR3 covers 14 residues. With 4 bases clipped from V and 6 bases from J, the junction kept 7 bases outside the gene matches. Germline-derived CDR1 and CDR2 are MNHEY and SMNVEV (reference sequence). The CDR3 region is CASSSAAGGREQYV. CDR3 sequence (DNA): TGTGCCAGCAGTTCGGCGGCGGGAGGGCGCGAGCAGTACGTC.

The rearrangement uses TRBV6-5 and TRBJ2-7; TRBD1 is a possible D gene (6 bases). Per germline, CDR1 MNHEY and CDR2 SVGAGI. The CDR3 spans 13 residues. V dropped 7 bases and J dropped 4 bases, with 14 bases sitting between them. In nucleotides, the CDR3 is TGTGCCAGCAAAATCGGACAGAATTACGAGCAGTACTTC. Protein: CASKIGQNYEQYF.

The chain uses TRBV19 and TRBJ1-3, with 8 bases fitting TRBD1. Germline V CDR1 and CDR2: LNHDA, SQIVND (reference sequence). The V and J ends lost 2 bases and 2 bases, in that order; junction bases with no gene match: 2. The length of the CDR3 is 15 residues. CDR3: CASSIRQGTGNTIYF. The DNA of the CDR3 is TGTGCCAGTAGTATACGACAGGGGACTGGAAACACCATATATTTT.

The CDR3 spells CAISLTGMNTEAFF. The CDR3 nucleotides are TGTGCCATCAGTTTGACAGGGATGAACACTGAAGCTTTCTTT. The chain joins TRBV10-3 to TRBJ1-1; 7 bases fit TRBD1. Germline lookup yields CDR1 ENHRY and CDR2 SYGVKD. The CDR3 contains 14 residues. V dropped 5 bases and J dropped 0; count of bases not matched to a gene: 3.

The chain carries TRBV19 and TRBJ2-7, with TRBD1 identical over 7 bases. The CDR3 extends over 14 amino acids. The J segment lost 2 bases and the V segment lost 4 bases, leaving 5 bases of the junction unmatched. Per the germline V gene, CDR1 is LNHDA and CDR2 is SQIVND (reference sequence). The CDR3 region has the DNA TGTGCCAGTAGTACCCGGGACAGACCCTACGAGCAGTACTTC. This translates into CASSTRDRPYEQYF. The variable domain in full, with the rest retrieved from reference TRBV19 and TRBJ2-7, is DGGITQSPKYLFRKEGQNVTLSCEQNLNHDAMYWYRQDPGQGLRLIYYSQIVNDFQKGDIAEGYSVSREKKESFPLTVTSAQKNPTAFYLCASSTRDRPYEQYFGPGTRLTVT.

This clone came up once. This sequence joins TRBV12-3 or TRBV12-4 and TRBJ1-5; D is undetermined. The CDR3 is made up of 13 amino acids. V was shortened by 7 bases and J by 2 bases, with 9 bases between the two germline ends. For the CDR3, the DNA is TGTGCCAGCATTGCGGCAGGCAATCAGCCCCAGCATTTT. This sequence encodes CASIAAGNQPQHF.

The chain combines TRBV30 with TRBJ1-5; D uncertain. V was clipped by 0 bases and J by 6 bases, with 6 bases between them. Germline V gives CDR1 GTSNPN, CDR2 SVGIG (reference sequence). This CDR3 is built from 12 residues. The CDR3 sequence: CAWSVGGQPQHF. CDR3 bases: TGTGCCTGGAGTGTAGGAGGTCAGCCCCAGCATTTT.